This TCR beta chain was captured in a study of regulatory T cells in long-lasting Graves disease. Time point indicated: newly diagnosed GD, antithyroid drugs for less than 3 months. RNA isolated from PBMCs was used to make the TCR library. The CDR3 contains 15 residues. The germline gives CDR1 SGDLS, CDR2 YYNGEE. The sample holds a few counts of this clonotype. According to the study, TCR beta libraries were built with iRepertoire HTBI primers and CDR3-region Arm-PCR. TCRdb ran MiXCR on the multiplex PCR reads and lists one entry per CDR3 protein. The sample holds about 530,000 distinct CDR3 sequences, roughly a sixth seen once. This same sample was also part of a study on T cells in Graves' hyperthyroidism and ophthalmopathy.

The specimen comprised peripheral blood mononuclear cells (PBMCs), sampled at new diagnosis, from a patient treated with antithyroid drugs. The chain combines TRBV9 with TRBJ2-3; 8 bases are shared with TRBD1. The J call is in doubt because the DNA end fits TRBJ2-7 better. This TCR was recovered from a woman aged 35-65 years with Graves disease. The CDR3 is CASSVRTGHFDEQYF. The DNA of the CDR3 is TGTGCCAGCAGCGTCAGGACAGGGCATTTCGACGAGCAGTACTTC.